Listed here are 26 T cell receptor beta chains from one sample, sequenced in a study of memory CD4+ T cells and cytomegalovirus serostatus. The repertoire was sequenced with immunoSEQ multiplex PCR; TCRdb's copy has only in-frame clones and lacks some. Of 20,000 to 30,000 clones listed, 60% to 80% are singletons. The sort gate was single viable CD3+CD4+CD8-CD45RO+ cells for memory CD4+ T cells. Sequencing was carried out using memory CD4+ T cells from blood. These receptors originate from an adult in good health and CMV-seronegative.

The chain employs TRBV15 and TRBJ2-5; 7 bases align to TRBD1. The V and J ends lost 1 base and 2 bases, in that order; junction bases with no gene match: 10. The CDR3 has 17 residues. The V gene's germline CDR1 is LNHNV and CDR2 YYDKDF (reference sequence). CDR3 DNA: TGTGCCACCAGCAGAGGGGCAGGGGGAATCAAACAAGAGACCCAGTACTTC. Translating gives CATSRGAGGIKQETQYF. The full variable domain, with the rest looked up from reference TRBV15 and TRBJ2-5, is DAMVIQNPRYQVTQFGKPVTLSCSQTLNHNVMYWYQQKSSQAPKLLFHYYDKDFNNEADTPDNFQSRRPNTSFCFLDIRSPGLGDTAMYLCATSRGAGGIKQETQYFGPGTRLLVL.

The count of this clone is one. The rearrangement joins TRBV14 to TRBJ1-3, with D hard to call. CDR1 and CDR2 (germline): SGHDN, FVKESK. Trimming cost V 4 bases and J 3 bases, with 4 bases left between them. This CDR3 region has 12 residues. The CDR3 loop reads CASSPSGNTIYF. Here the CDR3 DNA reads TGTGCCAGCAGCCCTAGTGGAAACACCATATATTTT.

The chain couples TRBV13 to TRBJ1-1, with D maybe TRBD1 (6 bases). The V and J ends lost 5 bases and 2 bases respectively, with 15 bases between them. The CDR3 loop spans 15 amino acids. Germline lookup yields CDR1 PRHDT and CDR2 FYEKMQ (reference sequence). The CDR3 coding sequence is TGTGCCAGCAGCCGTAGCACAGGGACCAACACTGAAGCTTTCTTT. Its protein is CASSRSTGTNTEAFF.

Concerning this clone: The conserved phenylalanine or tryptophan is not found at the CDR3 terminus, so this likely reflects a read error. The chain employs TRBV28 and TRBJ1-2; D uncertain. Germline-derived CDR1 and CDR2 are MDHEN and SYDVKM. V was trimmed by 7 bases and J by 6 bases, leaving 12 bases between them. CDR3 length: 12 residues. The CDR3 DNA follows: TGTGCCAGCACGAGCGGGGATAATGGCTACACCCTC. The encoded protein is CASTSGDNGYTL.

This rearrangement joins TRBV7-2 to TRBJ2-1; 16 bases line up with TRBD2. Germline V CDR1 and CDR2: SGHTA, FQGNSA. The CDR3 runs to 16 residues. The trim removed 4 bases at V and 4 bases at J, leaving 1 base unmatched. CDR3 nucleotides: TGTGCCAGCAGCTCGGGACTAGCGGGAGGGTACAATGAGCAGTTCTTC. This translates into CASSSGLAGGYNEQFF.

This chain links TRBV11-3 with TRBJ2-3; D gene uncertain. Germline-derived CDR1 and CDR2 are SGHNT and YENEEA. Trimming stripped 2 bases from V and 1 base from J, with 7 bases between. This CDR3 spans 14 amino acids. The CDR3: CASSLIRGTDTQYF. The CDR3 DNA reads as TGTGCCAGCAGCTTAATTCGGGGCACAGATACGCAGTATTTT.

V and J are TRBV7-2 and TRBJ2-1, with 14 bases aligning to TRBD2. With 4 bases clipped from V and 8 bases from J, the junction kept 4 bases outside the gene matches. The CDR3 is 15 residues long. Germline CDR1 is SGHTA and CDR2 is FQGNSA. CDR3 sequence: CASSSMGLAGDEQFF. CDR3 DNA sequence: TGTGCCAGCAGCTCTATGGGACTAGCGGGGGATGAGCAGTTCTTC.

The CDR3 here is CASSGTGNQPQHF. As DNA, the CDR3 is TGTGCCAGCAGTGGAACAGGGAATCAGCCCCAGCATTTT. The chain has TRBV6-1 and TRBJ1-5; D might be TRBD1 (6 bases). The CDR3 has 13 amino acids. Trimming took off 4 bases at V and 4 bases at J, with 8 bases between the two ends. The germline CDR1 and CDR2 sequences are MNHNS and SASEGT.

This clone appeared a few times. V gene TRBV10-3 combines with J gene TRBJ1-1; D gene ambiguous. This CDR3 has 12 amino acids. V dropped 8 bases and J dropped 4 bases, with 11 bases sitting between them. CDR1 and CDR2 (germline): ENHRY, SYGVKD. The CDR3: CAISMRATEAFF. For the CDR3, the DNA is TGTGCCATCTCGATGCGGGCCACTGAAGCTTTCTTT.

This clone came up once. The CDR3 DNA reads TGTGCCAGCAGCTTGGTTGGGACAGGGGGTATAGATACGCAGTATTTT. Translating gives CASSLVGTGGIDTQYF. This chain links TRBV5-5 with TRBJ2-3, with 11 positions matching TRBD1. V was pared by 0 bases and J by 5 bases, with 5 bases of the junction left unmatched. CDR3 length: 16 residues. From germline, CDR1 is SGHKS and CDR2 YYEKEE (reference sequence).

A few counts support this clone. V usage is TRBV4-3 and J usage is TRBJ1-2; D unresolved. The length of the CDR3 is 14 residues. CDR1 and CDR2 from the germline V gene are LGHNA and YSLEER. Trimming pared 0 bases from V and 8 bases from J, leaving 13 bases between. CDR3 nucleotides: TGCGCCAGCAGCCAAGACCCAAATCTCGGAGGCTACACCTTC. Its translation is CASSQDPNLGGYTF.

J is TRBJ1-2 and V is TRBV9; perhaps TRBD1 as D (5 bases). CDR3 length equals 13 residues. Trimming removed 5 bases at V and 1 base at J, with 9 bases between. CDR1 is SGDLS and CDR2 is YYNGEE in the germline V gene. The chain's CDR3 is CASRGPSNYGYTF. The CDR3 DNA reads TGTGCCAGCAGGGGGCCGAGTAACTATGGCTACACCTTC.

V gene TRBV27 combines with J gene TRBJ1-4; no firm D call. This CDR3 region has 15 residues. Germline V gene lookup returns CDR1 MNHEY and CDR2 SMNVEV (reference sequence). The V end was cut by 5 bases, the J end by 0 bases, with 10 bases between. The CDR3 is CASSRAVATNEKLFF. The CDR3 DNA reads TGTGCCAGCAGTAGGGCGGTTGCAACTAATGAAAAACTGTTTTTT.

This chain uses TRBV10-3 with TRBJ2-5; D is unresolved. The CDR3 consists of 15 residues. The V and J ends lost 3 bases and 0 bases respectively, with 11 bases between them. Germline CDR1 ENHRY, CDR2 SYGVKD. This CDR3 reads CAISEGFGYQETQYF. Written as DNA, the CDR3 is TGTGCCATCAGTGAAGGGTTTGGTTACCAAGAGACCCAGTACTTC.

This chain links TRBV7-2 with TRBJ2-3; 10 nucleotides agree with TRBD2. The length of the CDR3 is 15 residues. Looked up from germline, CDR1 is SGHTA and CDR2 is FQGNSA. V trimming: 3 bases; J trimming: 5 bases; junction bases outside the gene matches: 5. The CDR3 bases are TGTGCCAGCAGCTTTGCTAGCGGGAGCTTAGATACGCAGTATTTT. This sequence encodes CASSFASGSLDTQYF.

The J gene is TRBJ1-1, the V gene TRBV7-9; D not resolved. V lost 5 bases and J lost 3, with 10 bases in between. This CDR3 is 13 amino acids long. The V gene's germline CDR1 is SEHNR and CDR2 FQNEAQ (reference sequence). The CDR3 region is CASSLVSDTEAFF. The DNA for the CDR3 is TGTGCCAGCAGCCTCGTATCCGACACTGAAGCTTTCTTT.

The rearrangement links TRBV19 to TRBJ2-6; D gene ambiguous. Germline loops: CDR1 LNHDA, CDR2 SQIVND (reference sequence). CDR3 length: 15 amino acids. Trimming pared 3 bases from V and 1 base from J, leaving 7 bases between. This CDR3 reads CASSISSSGANVLTF. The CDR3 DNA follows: TGTGCCAGTAGTATCTCGAGTTCTGGGGCCAACGTCCTGACTTTC.

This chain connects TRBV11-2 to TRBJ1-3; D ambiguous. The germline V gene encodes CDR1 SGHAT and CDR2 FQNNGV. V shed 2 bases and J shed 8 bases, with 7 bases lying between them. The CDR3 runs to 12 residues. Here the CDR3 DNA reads TGTGCCAGCAGCTTACTTAGGGACACCATATATTTT. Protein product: CASSLLRDTIYF.

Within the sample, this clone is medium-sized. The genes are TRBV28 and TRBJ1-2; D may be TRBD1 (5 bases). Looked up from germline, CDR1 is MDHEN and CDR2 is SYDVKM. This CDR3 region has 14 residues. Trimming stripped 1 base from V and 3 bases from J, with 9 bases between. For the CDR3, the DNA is TGTGCCAGCAGTTTATTCGGGGCCCACTATGGCTACACCTTC. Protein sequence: CASSLFGAHYGYTF.

CDR3 residues: CASSFRDTEAFF. The CDR3, as DNA: TGTGCCAGCAGCTTCAGGGACACTGAAGCTTTCTTT. This chain uses TRBV7-9 with TRBJ1-1; possible D gene TRBD1, 5 bases. The CDR3 totals 12 residues. CDR1 and CDR2 (germline): SEHNR, FQNEAQ (reference sequence). Between the trimmed V and J ends, which lost 3 bases and 3 bases, there was a span of 5 bases. The full variable domain, with the rest looked up from reference TRBV7-9 and TRBJ1-1, is DTGVSQNPRHKITKRGQNVTFRCDPISEHNRLYWYRQTLGQGPEFLTYFQNEAQLEKSRLLSDRFSAERPKGSFSTLEIQRTEQGDSAMYLCASSFRDTEAFFGQGTRLTVV.

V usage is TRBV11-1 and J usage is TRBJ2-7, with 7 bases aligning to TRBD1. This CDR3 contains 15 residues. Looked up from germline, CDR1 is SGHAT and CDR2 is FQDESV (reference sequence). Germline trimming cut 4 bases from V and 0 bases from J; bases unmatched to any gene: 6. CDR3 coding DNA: TGTGCCAGCAGCTCCAGGGGGATGTTCTCCTACGAGCAGTACTTC. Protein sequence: CASSSRGMFSYEQYF. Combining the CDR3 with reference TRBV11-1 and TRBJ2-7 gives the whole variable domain EAEVAQSPRYKITEKSQAVAFWCDPISGHATLYWYRQILGQGPELLVQFQDESVVDDSQLPKDRFSAERLKGVDSTLKIQPAELGDSAMYLCASSSRGMFSYEQYFGPGTRLTVT.

Here the CDR3 reads CASRVGGLNTGELFF. The CDR3 DNA sequence: TGTGCCAGCAGGGTGGGGGGGCTCAACACCGGGGAGCTGTTTTTT. The V and J genes are TRBV6-1 and TRBJ2-2; possibly TRBD2 for D (7 bases). The CDR3 consists of 15 residues. The V and J ends lost 6 bases and 2 bases respectively, with 13 bases between them. Per the germline V gene, CDR1 is MNHNS and CDR2 is SASEGT.

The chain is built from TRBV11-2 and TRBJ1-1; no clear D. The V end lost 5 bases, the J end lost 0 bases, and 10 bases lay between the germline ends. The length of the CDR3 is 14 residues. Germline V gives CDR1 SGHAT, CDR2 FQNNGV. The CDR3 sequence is CASSPPELNTEAFF. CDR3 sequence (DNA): TGTGCCAGCAGCCCGCCGGAACTGAACACTGAAGCTTTCTTT.

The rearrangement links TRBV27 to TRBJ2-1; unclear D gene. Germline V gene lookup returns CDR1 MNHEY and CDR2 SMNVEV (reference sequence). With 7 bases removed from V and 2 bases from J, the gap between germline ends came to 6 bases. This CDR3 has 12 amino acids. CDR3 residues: CASKGTYNEQFF. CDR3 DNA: TGTGCCAGCAAAGGAACCTACAATGAGCAGTTCTTC.

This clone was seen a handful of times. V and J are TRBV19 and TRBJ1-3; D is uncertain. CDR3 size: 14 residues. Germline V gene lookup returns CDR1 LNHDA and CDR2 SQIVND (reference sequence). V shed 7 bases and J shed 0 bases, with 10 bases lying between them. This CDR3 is CASTFRSSGNTIYF. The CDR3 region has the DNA TGTGCCAGTACCTTTCGTAGCTCTGGAAACACCATATATTTT. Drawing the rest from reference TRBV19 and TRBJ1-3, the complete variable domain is DGGITQSPKYLFRKEGQNVTLSCEQNLNHDAMYWYRQDPGQGLRLIYYSQIVNDFQKGDIAEGYSVSREKKESFPLTVTSAQKNPTAFYLCASTFRSSGNTIYFGEGSWLTVV.

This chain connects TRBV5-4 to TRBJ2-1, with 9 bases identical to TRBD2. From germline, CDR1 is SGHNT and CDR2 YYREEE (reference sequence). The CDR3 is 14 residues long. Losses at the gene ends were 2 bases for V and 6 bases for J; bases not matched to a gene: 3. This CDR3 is CASSLAGGVNEQFF. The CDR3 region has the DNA TGTGCCAGCAGCTTAGCGGGAGGCGTCAATGAGCAGTTCTTC.